This T cell receptor (beta chain) appears in the sequencing data of a study of blood T cells in healthy people across ages. Study conclusions and caveats: It was held that diversity estimates obtained from one million T cells represented underestimates. Higher diversity and more naive CD4+ cells were features of long-lived donors, compared to aged donors.

It was with a sample-barcoded 5' primer and a J-beta primer mix that a second PCR of about 6 to 12 cycles was run. There were at least 3 million CDR3-containing paired-end reads obtained from each sample. TCRdb reanalysed the 5' RACE reads using MiXCR and keeps one entry per CDR3 protein. The sample has about a million distinct CDR3 sequences, approximately 50% seen once. The CDR3 covers 14 residues. Trimming cost V 4 bases and J 4 bases, with 12 bases left between them. Germline V gene lookup returns CDR1 LGHNA and CDR2 YNFKEQ. As regards this clonotype: Its antigen is as yet unknown.

No fewer than 7 million PBMCs went into each sample. Source material: blood. This receptor was identified in a woman aged 60-70 years in good health. V and J are TRBV4-2 and TRBJ2-3; D is unresolved. Here the CDR3 DNA reads TGTGCCAGCAGCCCGGGCTGGAATCCAGATACGCAGTATTTT. It encodes CASSPGWNPDTQYF.